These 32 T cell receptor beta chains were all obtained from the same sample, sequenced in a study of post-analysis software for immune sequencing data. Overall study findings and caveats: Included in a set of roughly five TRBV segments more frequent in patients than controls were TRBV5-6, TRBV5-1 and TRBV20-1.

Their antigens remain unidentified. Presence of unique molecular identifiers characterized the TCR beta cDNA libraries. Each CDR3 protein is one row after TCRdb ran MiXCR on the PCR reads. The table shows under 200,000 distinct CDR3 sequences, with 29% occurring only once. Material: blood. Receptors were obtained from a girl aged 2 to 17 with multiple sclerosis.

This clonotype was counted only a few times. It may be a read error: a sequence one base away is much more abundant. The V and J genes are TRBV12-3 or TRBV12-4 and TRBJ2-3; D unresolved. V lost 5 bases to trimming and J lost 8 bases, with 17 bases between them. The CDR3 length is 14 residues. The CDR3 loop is CASSLAPIVGTQYF. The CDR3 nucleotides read TGTGCCAGCAGTCTCGCTCCCATTGTTGGTACGCAGTATTTT.

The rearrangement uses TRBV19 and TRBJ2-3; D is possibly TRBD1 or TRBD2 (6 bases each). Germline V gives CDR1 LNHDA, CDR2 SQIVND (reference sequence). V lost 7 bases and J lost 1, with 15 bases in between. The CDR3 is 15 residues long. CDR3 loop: CASTTGGAGTDTQYF. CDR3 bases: TGTGCCAGTACCACCGGGGGCGCAGGCACAGATACGCAGTATTTT.

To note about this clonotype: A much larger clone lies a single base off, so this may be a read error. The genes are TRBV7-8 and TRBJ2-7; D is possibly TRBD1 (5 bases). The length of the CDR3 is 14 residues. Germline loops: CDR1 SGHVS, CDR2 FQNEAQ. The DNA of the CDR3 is TGTGCCAACAGCCCCCGCAGGGCTTCCTACGAGCAGTACTTC. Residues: CANSPRRASYEQYF.

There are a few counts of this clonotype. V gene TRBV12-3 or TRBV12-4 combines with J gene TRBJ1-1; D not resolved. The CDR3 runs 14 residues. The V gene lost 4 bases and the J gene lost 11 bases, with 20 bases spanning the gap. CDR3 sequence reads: CASSSIEALYRAFF. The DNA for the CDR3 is TGTGCCAGCAGTTCAATCGAGGCGCTGTACCGCGCTTTCTTT.

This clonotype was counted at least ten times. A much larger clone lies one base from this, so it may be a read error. CDR3 amino acids: CSVEGGREAFF. CDR3 DNA sequence: TGCAGCGTTGAGGGGGGCCGCGAAGCTTTCTTT. The rearrangement uses TRBV29-1 and TRBJ1-1; a possible D gene is TRBD1 (6 bases). Germline CDR1 and CDR2: SQVTM and ANQGSEA. With 3 bases removed from V and 8 bases from J, the gap between germline ends came to 10 bases. This CDR3 contains 11 residues.

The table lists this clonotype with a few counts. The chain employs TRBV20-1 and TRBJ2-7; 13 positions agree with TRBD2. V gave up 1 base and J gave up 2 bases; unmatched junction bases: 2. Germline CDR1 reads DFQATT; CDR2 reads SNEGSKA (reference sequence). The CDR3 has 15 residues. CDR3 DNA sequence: TGCAGTGCTAGAGTCGGGACTAGCGGGACCTACGAGCAGTACTTC. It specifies CSARVGTSGTYEQYF.

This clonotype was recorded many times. The DNA for the CDR3 is TGTGCCAGCAGTCCGGGACGGTGGCAAGAGACCCAGTACTTC. Translated: CASSPGRWQETQYF. This rearrangement joins TRBV12-3 or TRBV12-4 to TRBJ2-5; perhaps D is TRBD1 or TRBD2 (5 bases each). This CDR3 has 14 residues. Trimming removed 5 bases from V and 2 bases from J, with 12 bases in between.

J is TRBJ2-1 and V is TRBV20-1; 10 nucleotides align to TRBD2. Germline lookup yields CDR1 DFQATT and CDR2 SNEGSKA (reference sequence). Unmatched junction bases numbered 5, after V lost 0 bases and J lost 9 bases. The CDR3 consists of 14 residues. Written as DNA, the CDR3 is TGCAGTGCTAGAGATGCTAGCGGGAGTATTGAGCAGTTCTTC. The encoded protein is CSARDASGSIEQFF.

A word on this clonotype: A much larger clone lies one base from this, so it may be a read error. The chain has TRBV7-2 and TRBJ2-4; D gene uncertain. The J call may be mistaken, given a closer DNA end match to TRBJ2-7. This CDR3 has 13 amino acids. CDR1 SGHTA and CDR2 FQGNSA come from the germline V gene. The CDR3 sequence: CASNLAKSYEQYF. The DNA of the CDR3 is TGTGCCAGCAACTTGGCGAAATCCTACGAGCAGTACTTC.

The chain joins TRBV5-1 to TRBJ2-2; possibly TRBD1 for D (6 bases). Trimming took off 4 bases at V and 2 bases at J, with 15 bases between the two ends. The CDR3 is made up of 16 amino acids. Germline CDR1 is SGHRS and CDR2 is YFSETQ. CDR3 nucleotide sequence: TGCGCCAGCAGCCCCAGGACAGCCGATAACACCGGGGAGCTGTTTTTT. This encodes CASSPRTADNTGELFF.

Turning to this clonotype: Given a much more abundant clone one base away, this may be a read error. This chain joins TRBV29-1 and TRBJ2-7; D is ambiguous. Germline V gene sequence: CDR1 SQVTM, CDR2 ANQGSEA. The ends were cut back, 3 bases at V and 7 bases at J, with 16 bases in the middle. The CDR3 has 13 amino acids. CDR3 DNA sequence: TGCAGCGTTGATGTGGTCTCCTACAATGAGCAGTACTTC. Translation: CSVDVVSYNEQYF.

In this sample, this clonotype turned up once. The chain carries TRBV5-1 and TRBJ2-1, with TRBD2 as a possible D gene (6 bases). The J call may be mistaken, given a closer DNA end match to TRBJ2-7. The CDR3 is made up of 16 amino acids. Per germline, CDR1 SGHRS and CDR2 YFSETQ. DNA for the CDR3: TGCGCCAGCAGCTTGGGTGGAGGGGTAGCCTACAATGAGCAGTACTTC. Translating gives CASSLGGGVAYNEQYF.

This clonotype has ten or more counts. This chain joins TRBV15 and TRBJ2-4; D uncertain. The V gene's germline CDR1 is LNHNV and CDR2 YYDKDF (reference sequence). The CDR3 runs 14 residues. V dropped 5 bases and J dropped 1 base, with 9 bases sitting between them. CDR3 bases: TGTGCCACCAGCGGGCTAGAGGCCAAAAACATTCAGTACTTC. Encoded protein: CATSGLEAKNIQYF.

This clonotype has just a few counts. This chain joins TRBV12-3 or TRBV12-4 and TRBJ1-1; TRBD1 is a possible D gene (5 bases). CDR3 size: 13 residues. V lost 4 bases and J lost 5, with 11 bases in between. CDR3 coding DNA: TGTGCCAGCAGTTCACAACGGGGGACTGAAGCTTTCTTT. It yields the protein CASSSQRGTEAFF.

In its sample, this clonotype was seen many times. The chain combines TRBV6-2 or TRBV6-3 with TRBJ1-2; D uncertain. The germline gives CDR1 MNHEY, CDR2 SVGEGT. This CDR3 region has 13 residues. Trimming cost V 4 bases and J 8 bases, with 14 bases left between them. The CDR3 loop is CASSFPQSTGYTF. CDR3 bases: TGTGCCAGCAGTTTCCCACAATCGACGGGCTACACCTTC.

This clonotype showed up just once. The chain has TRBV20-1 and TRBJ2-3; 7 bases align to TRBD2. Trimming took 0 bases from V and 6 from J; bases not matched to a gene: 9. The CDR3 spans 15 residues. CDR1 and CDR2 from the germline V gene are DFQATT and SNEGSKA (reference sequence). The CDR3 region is CSARDYAGVSDTQYF. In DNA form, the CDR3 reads TGCAGTGCTAGAGATTACGCGGGAGTCTCGGATACGCAGTATTTT.

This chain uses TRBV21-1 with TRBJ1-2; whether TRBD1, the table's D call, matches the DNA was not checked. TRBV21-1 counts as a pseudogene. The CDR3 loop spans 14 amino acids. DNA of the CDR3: TGTGCCAGCAGCAAACGGACAGGCCGGTATGGCTACACCTTC. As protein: CASSKRTGRYGYTF.

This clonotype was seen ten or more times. Written as DNA, the CDR3 is TGTGCCAGCAGCTCCCCCGAGCGGCCGCAGTACTTC. Protein: CASSSPERPQYF. The chain combines TRBV11-2 with TRBJ2-5; tentative D call: TRBD2 (5 bases). Trimming left V 4 bases short and J 11 bases short, with 14 bases between. CDR3 length: 12 residues. Germline CDR1 is SGHAT and CDR2 is FQNNGV. Variable domain in full (rest from reference TRBV11-2 and TRBJ2-5): EAGVAQSPRYKIIEKRQSVAFWCNPISGHATLYWYQQILGQGPKLLIQFQNNGVVDDSQLPKDRFSAERLKGVDSTLKIQPAKLEDSAVYLCASSSPERPQYFGPGTRLLVL.

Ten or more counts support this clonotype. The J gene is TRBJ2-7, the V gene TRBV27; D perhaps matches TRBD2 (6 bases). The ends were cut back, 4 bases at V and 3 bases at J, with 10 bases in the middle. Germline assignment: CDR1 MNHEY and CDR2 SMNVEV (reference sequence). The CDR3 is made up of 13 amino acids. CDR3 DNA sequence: TGTGCCAGCAGTTCAACCGGGAGCTACGAGCAGTACTTC. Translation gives CASSSTGSYEQYF.

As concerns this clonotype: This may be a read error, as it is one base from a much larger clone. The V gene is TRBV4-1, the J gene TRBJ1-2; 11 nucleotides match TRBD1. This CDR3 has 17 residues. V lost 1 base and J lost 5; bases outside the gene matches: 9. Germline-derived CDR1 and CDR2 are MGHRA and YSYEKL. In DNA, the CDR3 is TGCGCCAGCAGCCAAGCGGACAGGGGGCACAAGTGGTATGGCTACACCTTC. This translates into CASSQADRGHKWYGYTF.

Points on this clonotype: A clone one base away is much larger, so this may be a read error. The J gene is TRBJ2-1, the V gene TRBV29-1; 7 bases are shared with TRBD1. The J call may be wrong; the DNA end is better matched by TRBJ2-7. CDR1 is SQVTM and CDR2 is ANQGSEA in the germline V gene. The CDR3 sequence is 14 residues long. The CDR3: CSVDQGVVYNEQYF. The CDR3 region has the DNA TGCAGCGTTGACCAGGGGGTGGTCTACAATGAGCAGTACTTC.

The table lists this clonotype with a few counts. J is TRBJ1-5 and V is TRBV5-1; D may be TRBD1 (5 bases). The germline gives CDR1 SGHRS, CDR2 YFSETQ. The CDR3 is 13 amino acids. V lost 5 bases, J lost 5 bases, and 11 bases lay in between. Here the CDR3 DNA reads TGCGCCAGCAGGGTCGGGGACGATCAGCCCCAGCATTTT. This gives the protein CASRVGDDQPQHF.

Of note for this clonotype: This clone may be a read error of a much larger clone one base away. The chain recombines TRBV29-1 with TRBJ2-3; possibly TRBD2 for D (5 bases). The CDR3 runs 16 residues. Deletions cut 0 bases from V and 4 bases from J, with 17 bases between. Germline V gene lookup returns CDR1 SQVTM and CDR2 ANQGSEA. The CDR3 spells CSVEDVDGDSADTQYF. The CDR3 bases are TGCAGCGTTGAAGATGTAGACGGGGATTCCGCAGATACGCAGTATTTT.

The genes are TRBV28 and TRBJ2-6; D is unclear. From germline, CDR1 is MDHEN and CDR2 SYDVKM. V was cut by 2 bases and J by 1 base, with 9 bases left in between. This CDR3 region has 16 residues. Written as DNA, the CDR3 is TGTGCCAGCAGTTTAGGTGGGGTATCTGGGGCCAACGTCCTGACTTTC. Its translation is CASSLGGVSGANVLTF.

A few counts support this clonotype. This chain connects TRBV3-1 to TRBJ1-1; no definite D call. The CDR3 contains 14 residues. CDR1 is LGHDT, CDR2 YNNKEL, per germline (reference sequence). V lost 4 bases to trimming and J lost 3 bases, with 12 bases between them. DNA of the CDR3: TGTGCCAGCAGCCTGAAAGTTTCTGACACTGAAGCTTTCTTT. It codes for CASSLKVSDTEAFF. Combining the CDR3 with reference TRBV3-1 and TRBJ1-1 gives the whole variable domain DTAVSQTPKYLVTQMGNDKSIKCEQNLGHDTMYWYKQDSKKFLKIMFSYNNKELIINETVPNRFSPKSPDKAHLNLHINSLELGDSAVYFCASSLKVSDTEAFFGQGTRLTVV.

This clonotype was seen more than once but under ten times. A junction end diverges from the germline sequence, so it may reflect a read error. CDR3 nucleotides: TGTGCCAGCAGCCAACTGACAGGGATGAACACTGGAGCTTTCTTT. This codes for CASSQLTGMNTGAFF. The gene calls are TRBV3-1 and TRBJ1-1, with TRBD1 matching over 7 bases. The CDR3 spans 15 residues. Germline V gene sequence: CDR1 LGHDT, CDR2 YNNKEL (reference sequence).

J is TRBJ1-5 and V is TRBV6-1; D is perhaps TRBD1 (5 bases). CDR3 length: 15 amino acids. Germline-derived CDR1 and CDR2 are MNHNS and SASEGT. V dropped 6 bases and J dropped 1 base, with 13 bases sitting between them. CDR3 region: CASRQGAYSNQPQHF. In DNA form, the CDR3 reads TGTGCCAGCAGGCAAGGGGCGTACAGCAATCAGCCCCAGCATTTT.

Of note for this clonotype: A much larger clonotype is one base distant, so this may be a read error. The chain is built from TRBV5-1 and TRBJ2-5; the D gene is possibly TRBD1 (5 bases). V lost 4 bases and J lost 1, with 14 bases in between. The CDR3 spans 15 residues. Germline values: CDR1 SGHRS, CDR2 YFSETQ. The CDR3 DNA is TGCGCCAGCAGCCTTCCCCAGGGAAGCCAAGAGACCCAGTACTTC. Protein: CASSLPQGSQETQYF. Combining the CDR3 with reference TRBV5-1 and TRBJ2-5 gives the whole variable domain KAGVTQTPRYLIKTRGQQVTLSCSPISGHRSVSWYQQTPGQGLQFLFEYFSETQRNKGNFPGRFSGRQFSNSRSEMNVSTLELGDSALYLCASSLPQGSQETQYFGPGTRLLVL.

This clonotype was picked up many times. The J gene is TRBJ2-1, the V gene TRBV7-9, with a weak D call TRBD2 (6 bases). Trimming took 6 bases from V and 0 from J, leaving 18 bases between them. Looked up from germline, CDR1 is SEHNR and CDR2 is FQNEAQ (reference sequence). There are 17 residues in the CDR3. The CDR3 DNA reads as TGTGCCAGCAGGACCCTGGGTAGCGGAAGCTCCTACAATGAGCAGTTCTTC. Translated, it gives CASRTLGSGSSYNEQFF.

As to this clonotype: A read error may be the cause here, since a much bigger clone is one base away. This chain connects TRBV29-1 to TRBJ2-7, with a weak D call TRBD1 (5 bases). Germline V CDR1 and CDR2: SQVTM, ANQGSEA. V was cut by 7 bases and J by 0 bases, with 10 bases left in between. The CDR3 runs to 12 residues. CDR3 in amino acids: CSAKTVSYEQYF. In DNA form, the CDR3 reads TGCAGCGCGAAGACAGTCTCCTACGAGCAGTACTTC.

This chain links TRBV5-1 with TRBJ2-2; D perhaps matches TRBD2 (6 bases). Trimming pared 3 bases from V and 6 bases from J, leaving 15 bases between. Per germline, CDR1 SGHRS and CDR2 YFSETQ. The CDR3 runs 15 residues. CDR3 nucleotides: TGCGCCAGCAGCTCGAGAACGGGACTCTCCGGGGAGCTGTTTTTT. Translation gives CASSSRTGLSGELFF.

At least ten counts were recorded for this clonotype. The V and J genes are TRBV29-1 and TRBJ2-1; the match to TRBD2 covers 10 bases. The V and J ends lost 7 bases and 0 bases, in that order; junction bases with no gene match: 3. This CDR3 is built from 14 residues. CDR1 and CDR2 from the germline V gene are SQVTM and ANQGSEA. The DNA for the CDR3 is TGCAGCGCCGCTAGCGGGAGCTCCTACAATGAGCAGTTCTTC. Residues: CSAASGSSYNEQFF.